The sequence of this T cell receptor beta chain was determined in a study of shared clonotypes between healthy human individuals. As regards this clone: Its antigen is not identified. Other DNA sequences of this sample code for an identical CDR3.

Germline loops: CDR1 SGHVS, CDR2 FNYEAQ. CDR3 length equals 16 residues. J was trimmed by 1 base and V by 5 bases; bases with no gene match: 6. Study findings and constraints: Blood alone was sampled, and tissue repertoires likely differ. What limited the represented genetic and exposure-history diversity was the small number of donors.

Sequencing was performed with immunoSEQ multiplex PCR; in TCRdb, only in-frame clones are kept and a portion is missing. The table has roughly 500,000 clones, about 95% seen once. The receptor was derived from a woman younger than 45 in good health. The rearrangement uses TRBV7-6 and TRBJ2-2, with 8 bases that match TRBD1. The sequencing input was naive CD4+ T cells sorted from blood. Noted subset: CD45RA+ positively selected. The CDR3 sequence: CASSPRQGLNTGELFF. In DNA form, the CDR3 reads TGTGCCAGCAGCCCTCGACAGGGGCTGAACACCGGGGAGCTGTTTTTT.